Reported below is one TCR beta chain. These data belong to a study of blood T cell repertoires in COVID-19. As for the study in general: Samples taken during acute and convalescent COVID-19 were collected in the United States, Italy and Spain. In each case, the material was cDNA or gDNA derived from T cells, B-cell-depleted T cells, or PBMCs.

Study processing details: Counts of nucleated cells, estimated from reference gene primer amplification, were obtained. The table came from immunoSEQ multiplex PCR; TCRdb's copy has only in-frame clones and leaves some out. The V and J calls and clone size were taken over from that table, and D and trimming were inferred from the DNA. The table has 200,000 to 250,000 clones, about nine tenths seen once; the top ten hold around 2.9%. After removal of 2 bases from V and 7 bases from J, the junction contained 9 bases not matched to a gene. This CDR3 is built from 16 residues. Germline lookup yields CDR1 WNHNN and CDR2 SYGVQD (reference sequence).

This TCR derives from a woman aged 55-70 years with acute or convalescent COVID-19. J is TRBJ2-2 and V is TRBV10-1; TRBD1 matches at 8 bases. What was sequenced was peripheral blood. The CDR3 sequence: CASSENAGTGGGELFF. CDR3 in DNA: TGCGCCAGCAGTGAGAACGCCGGGACAGGAGGCGGGGAGCTGTTTTTT.